The 8 T cell receptor beta chains below come from one sample, sequenced in a study of control samples from healthy donors and cancer patients. Some clones are missing from TCRdb's copy, which holds only in-frame ones; the method was immunoSEQ multiplex PCR. The data hold around 110,000 clones, with nearly 95% observed a single time. Specimen: blood. The receptors shown here come from a man aged 30 to 39 in good health.

J is TRBJ1-6 and V is TRBV6-5; 9 bases are a match to TRBD1. Germline values: CDR1 MNHEY, CDR2 SVGAGI. This CDR3 region has 14 residues. V trimming: 6 bases; J trimming: 10 bases; junction bases outside the gene matches: 7. The CDR3 nucleotides read TGTGCCAGCAGGTCCGGGACAGGGTACTCACCCCTCCACTTT. Its protein product is CASRSGTGYSPLHF.

V usage is TRBV10-3 and J usage is TRBJ1-2; 9 bases line up with TRBD1. Germline V gene data show CDR1 as ENHRY and CDR2 as SYGVKD. The CDR3 loop spans 15 amino acids. Unmatched junction bases numbered 6, after V lost 3 bases and J lost 4 bases. As DNA, the CDR3 is TGTGCCATCAGTGACCAACAGGGGGCGAGCTATGGCTACACCTTC. This translates into CAISDQQGASYGYTF.

V is TRBV7-2 and J is TRBJ2-5, with a possible D match to TRBD2 (5 bases). V shed 3 bases and J shed 4 bases, with 12 bases lying between them. Germline CDR1 reads SGHTA; CDR2 reads FQGNSA. This CDR3 spans 14 amino acids. For the CDR3, the DNA is TGTGCCAGCAGCTTGTCTAGCACTGGAGAGACCCAGTACTTC. Translating gives CASSLSSTGETQYF.

The CDR3, as DNA: TGCGCCAGCAGTGAGAACTTGAACACTGAAGCTTTCTTT. It specifies CASSENLNTEAFF. The chain is built from TRBV10-2 and TRBJ1-1, with D unresolved. V was pared by 2 bases and J by 0 bases, with 4 bases between. Germline values: CDR1 WSHSY, CDR2 SAAADI. This CDR3 is 13 amino acids long.

This clone has just one count. The genes are TRBV12-1 and TRBJ2-7; the D call TRBD1 from the table was never checked on the DNA. TRBV12-1 is noted as a pseudogene. The CDR3 has 15 residues. The DNA for the CDR3 is TGTGCCAGCAGCCCAGGGGACAGGGGCCCATACGAGCAGTACGTC. Residues: CASSPGDRGPYEQYV.

The chain uses TRBV5-1 and TRBJ1-3; D perhaps matches TRBD1 (5 bases). Trimming shortened V by 1 base and J by 2 bases, and 13 bases separated the two germline ends. Germline CDR1 SGHRS, CDR2 YFSETQ. The CDR3 length is 16 residues. The chain's CDR3 is CASSLRGAETGNTIYF. CDR3 sequence (DNA): TGCGCCAGCAGCTTGAGGGGCGCAGAGACTGGAAACACCATATATTTT.

V is TRBV6-5 and J is TRBJ1-1; D gene uncertain. CDR1 and CDR2 (germline): MNHEY, SVGAGI. Trimming shortened V by 4 bases and J by 4 bases, and 10 bases separated the two germline ends. CDR3 size: 13 residues. CDR3 amino acids: CASSLIGVTEAFF. CDR3 coding DNA: TGTGCCAGCAGTTTGATCGGGGTCACTGAAGCTTTCTTT.

The count of this clone is one. This chain links TRBV15 with TRBJ1-5, with TRBD1 matching 7 bases. This CDR3 region has 14 residues. Germline V gives CDR1 LNHNV, CDR2 YYDKDF (reference sequence). V lost 6 bases and J lost 0; bases outside the gene matches: 2. CDR3 sequence reads: CATRDRASNQPQHF. In nucleotides, the CDR3 is TGTGCCACCAGAGACAGGGCTAGCAATCAGCCCCAGCATTTT.